These T cell receptor beta chains were read from a single sample in a study of identical twins. TCRdb called the 5' RACE reads again in MiXCR, with one record for every CDR3 protein. Of fewer than 550,000 distinct CDR3 sequences listed, nearly 15% are singletons. These data were likewise used in another study, on yellow fever vaccine responses in identical twins.

Sequencing was done on a sample of CD4+ T cells sorted from blood. These TCRs come from a woman younger than 30 in good health. CDR3s include the opening cysteine and the closing phenylalanine or tryptophan. The order of the fields is J gene, V gene, D gene, clone size, CDR3 DNA, CDR3 protein. The D gene is left open where the match is weak. Clone sizes are given selectively: once, few, many, or a class where the clone is expanded.

TRBJ1-1 TRBV12-3/TRBV12-4 TRBD1 many TGTGCCAGCAGACCATCGACAGGGTACACTGAAGCTTTCTTT CASRPSTGYTEAFF
TRBJ1-3 TRBV12-3/TRBV12-4 NA few TGTGCCAGCAGTGCGTACGTGGCATTCGGCACCATATATTTT CASSAYVAFGTIYF
TRBJ1-6 TRBV5-5 NA NA TGTGCCAGCACACACTTGTGGGCCGCAGAGAATTCACCCCTCCACTTT CASTHLWAAENSPLHF
TRBJ2-1 TRBV6-6 NA NA TGTGCCAGCAGTTACTCGCTGGATGAGCAGTTCTTC CASSYSLDEQFF
TRBJ2-3 TRBV10-3 TRBD2 NA TGTGCCATCAGGAGCGGGGGGCCTAGGGCAGATACGCAGTATTTT CAIRSGGPRADTQYF
TRBJ2-2 TRBV3-1 TRBD1 few TGTGCCAGCAGCCCGACGACTAGGGGGACAGGTACCGGGGAGCTGTTTTTT CASSPTTRGTGTGELFF
TRBJ1-1 TRBV9 NA few TGTGCCAGCAGCCCCACCACAGCCAAGAACACTGAAGCTTTCTTT CASSPTTAKNTEAFF
TRBJ2-7 TRBV14 NA many TGTGCCAGCAGCCAAGGGGGCCCCCTGCGATGGCAGTACTTC CASSQGGPLRWQYF
TRBJ2-3 TRBV28 NA NA TGTGCCAGCACCTGGGGGGGCACAGATACGCAGTATTTT CASTWGGTDTQYF
TRBJ2-3 TRBV2 NA NA TGTGCCAGCAGTGCCTTTGACTTCCCGGCCACAGATACGCAGTATTTT CASSAFDFPATDTQYF
TRBJ2-7 TRBV12-3/TRBV12-4 NA few TGTGCCAGCAGTTTGTTGGGGATCTCCTACGAGCAGTACTTC CASSLLGISYEQYF
TRBJ1-2 TRBV28 NA NA TGTGCCAGCAGTTCGGGGGGAGAGGGATTGGGCGGCTACACCTTC CASSSGGEGLGGYTF
TRBJ1-4 TRBV29-1 TRBD1 few TGCAGCGTACAGGGGGGTGATGAAAAACTGTTTTTT CSVQGGDEKLFF
TRBJ2-1 TRBV5-1 NA NA TGCGCCAGCAGCTTGGGACTAGTCCCTACGGACTACAATGAGCAGTTCTTC CASSLGLVPTDYNEQFF
TRBJ1-2 TRBV28 NA few TGTGCCAGCACCCCCCAGGGCCCCGCGTGGTACACCTTC CASTPQGPAWYTF